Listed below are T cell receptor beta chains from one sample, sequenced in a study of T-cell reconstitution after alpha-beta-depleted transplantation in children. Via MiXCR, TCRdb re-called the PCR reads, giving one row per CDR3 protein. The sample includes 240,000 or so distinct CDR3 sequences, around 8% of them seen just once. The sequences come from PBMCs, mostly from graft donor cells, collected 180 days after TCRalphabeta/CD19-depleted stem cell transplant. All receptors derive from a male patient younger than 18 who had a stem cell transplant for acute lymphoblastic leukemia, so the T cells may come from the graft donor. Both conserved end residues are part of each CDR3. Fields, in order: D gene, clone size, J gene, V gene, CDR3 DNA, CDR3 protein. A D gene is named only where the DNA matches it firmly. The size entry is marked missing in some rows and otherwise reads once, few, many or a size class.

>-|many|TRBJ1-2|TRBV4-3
TGCGCCAGCAGCCAAGGGGTGGGATATCCGGACTATGGCTACACCTTC
CASSQGVGYPDYGYTF
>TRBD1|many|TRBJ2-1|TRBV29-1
TGCAGCGCTGACAGGGGGCAATACAATGAGCAGTTCTTC
CSADRGQYNEQFF
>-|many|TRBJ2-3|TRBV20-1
TGCAGTGCTAGAGATGGGGTTGATACGCAGTATTTT
CSARDGVDTQYF
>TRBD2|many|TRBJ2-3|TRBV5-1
TGCGCCAGCAGTGCCAGCGGGGTCAGCACAGATACGCAGTATTTT
CASSASGVSTDTQYF
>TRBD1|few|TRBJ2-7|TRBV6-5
TGTGCCAGCAGTTACTCCGACAGGGTCTACGAGCAGTACTTC
CASSYSDRVYEQYF
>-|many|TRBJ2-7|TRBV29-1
TGCAGCGTTGAATTACCGGGGGAGCAGTACTTC
CSVELPGEQYF
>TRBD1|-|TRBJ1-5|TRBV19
TGTGCCAGTAGTGACCTCCGGGACAGGGCGAATCAGCCCCAGCATTTT
CASSDLRDRANQPQHF
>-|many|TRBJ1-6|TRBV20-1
TGCAGTGCTGGGGGCGGGGCAGATAATTCACCCCTCCACTTT
CSAGGGADNSPLHF
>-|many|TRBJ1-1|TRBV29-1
TGCAGCGTTGAAGGGTGGCCCAAGCTGGGGGACAAATACACTGAAGCTTTCTTT
CSVEGWPKLGDKYTEAFF
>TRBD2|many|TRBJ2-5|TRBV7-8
TGTGCCAGCAGCTTAGTGGGGATCGGGAGGGCCGTTGGCGAGACCCAGTACTTC
CASSLVGIGRAVGETQYF
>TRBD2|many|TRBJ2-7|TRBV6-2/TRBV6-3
TGTGCCAGCAACCTTCGGACTAGCGGGGGGGACGACGAGCAGTACTTC
CASNLRTSGGDDEQYF
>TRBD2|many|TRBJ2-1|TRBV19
TGTGCCAGTAGTATCCTTAGCGGGAGCCCCTACAATGAGCAGTTCTTC
CASSILSGSPYNEQFF
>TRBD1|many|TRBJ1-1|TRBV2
TGTGCCAGCAGTGTTAACAGGGGCACTGAAGCTTTCTTT
CASSVNRGTEAFF
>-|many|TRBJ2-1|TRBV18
TGTGCCAGCTCACCGACTACTAGTTACAATGAGCAGTTCTTC
CASSPTTSYNEQFF
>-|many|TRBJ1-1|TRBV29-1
TGCAGCGTTGTTCCCCTGACAGGGAACACTGAAGCTTTCTTT
CSVVPLTGNTEAFF
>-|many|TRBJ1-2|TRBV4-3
TGCGCCAGCAGCCAACTTCGGGGCCCTTTGTATGGCTACACCTTC
CASSQLRGPLYGYTF
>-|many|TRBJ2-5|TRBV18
TGTGCCAGCTCACCGATCTCAGGGAACCAAGAGACCCAGTACTTC
CASSPISGNQETQYF
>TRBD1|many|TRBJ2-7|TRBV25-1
TGTGCCAGCACCCCGGACAGGCCCCGACGTTGGCAGTACTTC
CASTPDRPRRWQYF
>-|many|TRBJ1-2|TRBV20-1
TGCAGCGTCAAAGGGGGGAATAACTATGGCTACACCTTC
CSVKGGNNYGYTF
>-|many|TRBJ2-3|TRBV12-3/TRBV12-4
TGTGCCAGCAGTTTTGGCAGGAGCACAGATACGCAGTATTTT
CASSFGRSTDTQYF
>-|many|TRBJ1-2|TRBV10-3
TGTGCCATCAGCCCCGGGAGAAACTATGGCTACACCTTC
CAISPGRNYGYTF
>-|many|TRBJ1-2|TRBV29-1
TGCAGCGTTGAGAAGGGCCTTGGGGCGAATGGCTACACCTTC
CSVEKGLGANGYTF
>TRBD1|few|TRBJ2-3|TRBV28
TGTGCCAGCAGGCCACCGGGACAGGGAACGGATACGCAGTATTTT
CASRPPGQGTDTQYF
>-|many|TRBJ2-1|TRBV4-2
TGTGCCAGCAGCCAAGGAGAAGGCGGGCGGTACAATGAGCAGTTCTTC
CASSQGEGGRYNEQFF
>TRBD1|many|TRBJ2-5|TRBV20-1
TGCAGTGCAGGACCGGGACAGGGGGAGACCCAGTACTTC
CSAGPGQGETQYF
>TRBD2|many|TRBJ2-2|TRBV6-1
TGTGCCAGCAGTGAAGCGGGACTAGCGGAGGCGGGCACCGGGGAGCTGTTTTTT
CASSEAGLAEAGTGELFF
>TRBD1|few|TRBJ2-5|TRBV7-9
TGTGCCAGCAGCTCTCAAGGACAGGGAGCCTTGCAAGAGACCCAGTACTTC
CASSSQGQGALQETQYF
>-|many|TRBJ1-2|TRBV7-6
TGTGCCAGCAGCTTATCGGGGGGGGGATCGATGGGTGGCTACACCTTC
CASSLSGGGSMGGYTF
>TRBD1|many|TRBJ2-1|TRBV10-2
TGCGCCAGCAGAATGGACAGGGGAGACTACAATGAGCAGTTCTTC
CASRMDRGDYNEQFF
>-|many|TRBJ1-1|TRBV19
TGTGCCAGTAGTATAGGCCGATTTGAAGCTTTCTTT
CASSIGRFEAFF
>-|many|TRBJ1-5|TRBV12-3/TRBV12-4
TGTGCCAGCAGGCAAAATGGAGGGCTTTCTCAGCCCCAGCATTTT
CASRQNGGLSQPQHF
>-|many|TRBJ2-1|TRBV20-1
TGCAGTGCTAGACAACCCCCCAGCCTCGGGATCAATGAGCAGTTCTTC
CSARQPPSLGINEQFF
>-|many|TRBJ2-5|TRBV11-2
TGTGCCAGCAACCGTGGGCAAGGGGGAGGGCCTCAAGGGGAGACCCAGTACTTC
CASNRGQGGGPQGETQYF
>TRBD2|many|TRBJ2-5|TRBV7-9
TGTGCCAGCCAACCTCTCAAATCTAGCGGGAACCAAGAGACCCAGTACTTC
CASQPLKSSGNQETQYF
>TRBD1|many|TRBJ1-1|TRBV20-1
TGCAGTGCGGACAGGATGAACACTGAAGCTTTCTTT
CSADRMNTEAFF
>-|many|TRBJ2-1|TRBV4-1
TGCGCCAGCAGCCAAGCAGGGTGGGATGAGCAGTTCTTC
CASSQAGWDEQFF
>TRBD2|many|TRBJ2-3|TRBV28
TGTGCCAGCAGGAGTAGCGGGATGGATACGCAGTATTTT
CASRSSGMDTQYF
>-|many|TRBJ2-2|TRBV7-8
TGTGCCAGCAGCTTATGGCAGGGGAGGGGAACCGGGGAGCTGTTTTTT
CASSLWQGRGTGELFF
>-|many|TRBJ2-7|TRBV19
TGTGCCAGTAGTATAGATCCCCGCGGCGGATCCTACGAGCAGTACTTC
CASSIDPRGGSYEQYF
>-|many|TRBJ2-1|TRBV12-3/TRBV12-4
TGTGCCAGCAGTTTGACTAGCAATGAGCAGTTCTTC
CASSLTSNEQFF
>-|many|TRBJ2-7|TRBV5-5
TGTGCCAGCAGCTTTCCCGAGAGCTCCTACGAGCAGTACTTC
CASSFPESSYEQYF
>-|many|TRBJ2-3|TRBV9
TGTGCCAGCAGCCCTATGGCAGGTAGCACAGATACGCAGTATTTT
CASSPMAGSTDTQYF
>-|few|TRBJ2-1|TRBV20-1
TGCAGTGCTATGAACCACGACGAGGTCCACAATGAGCAGTTCTTC
CSAMNHDEVHNEQFF
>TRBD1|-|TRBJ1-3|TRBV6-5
TGTGCCAGCAGTTCCCAGACAGGGCCTCCCCCGCACACCATATATTTT
CASSSQTGPPPHTIYF
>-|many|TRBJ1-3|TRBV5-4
TGTGCCAGCAGCTTGGAGGTCTCGGACTCTGGAAACACCATATATTTT
CASSLEVSDSGNTIYF
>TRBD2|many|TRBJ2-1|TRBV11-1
TGTGCCAGCAGCCTGGGAGGGACCAATGAGCAGTTCTTC
CASSLGGTNEQFF
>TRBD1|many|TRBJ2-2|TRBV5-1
TGCGCCAGCAAACGGGACAGGATCCACACCGGGGAGCTGTTTTTT
CASKRDRIHTGELFF
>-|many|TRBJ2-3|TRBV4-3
TGCGCCAGCAGCCAAGAAGGAGGGGTCTTAGATACGCAGTATTTT
CASSQEGGVLDTQYF
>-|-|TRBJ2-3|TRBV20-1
TGCAGTGCTAGAGGGCCGGACGCAGATACGCAGTATTTT
CSARGPDADTQYF
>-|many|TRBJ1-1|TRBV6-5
TGTGCCAGCAGTTCAGGGGCTCTCGTTATGAACACTGAAGCTTTCTTT
CASSSGALVMNTEAFF
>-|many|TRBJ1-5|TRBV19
TGTGCCTCTTCAGGGTACAGAGGTCAGCCCCAGCATTTT
CASSGYRGQPQHF
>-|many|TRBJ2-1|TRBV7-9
TGTGCCGGCAGCCCAGGCGGGACGGGCAATGAGCAGTTCTTC
CAGSPGGTGNEQFF
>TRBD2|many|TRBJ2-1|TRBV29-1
TGCAGCTCCCGCGCCGGGGGACTAGCGCAATACAATGAGCAGTTCTTC
CSSRAGGLAQYNEQFF
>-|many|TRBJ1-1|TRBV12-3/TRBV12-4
TGTGCCAGCAGGGTCCGTTTGACAGTGGGGAGAATGAACACTGAAGCTTTCTTT
CASRVRLTVGRMNTEAFF
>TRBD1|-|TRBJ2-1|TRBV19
TGTGCCAGTAGTATAGGACGGGACAGGGGACTTGAGCAGTTCTTC
CASSIGRDRGLEQFF
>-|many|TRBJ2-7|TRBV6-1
TGTGCCAGCAGCCCCCCCGGACGTCAGGCGCAGTACTTC
CASSPPGRQAQYF
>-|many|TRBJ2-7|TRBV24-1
TGTGCCACCAGTGACCGATCGGACACCTACGAGCAGTACTTC
CATSDRSDTYEQYF